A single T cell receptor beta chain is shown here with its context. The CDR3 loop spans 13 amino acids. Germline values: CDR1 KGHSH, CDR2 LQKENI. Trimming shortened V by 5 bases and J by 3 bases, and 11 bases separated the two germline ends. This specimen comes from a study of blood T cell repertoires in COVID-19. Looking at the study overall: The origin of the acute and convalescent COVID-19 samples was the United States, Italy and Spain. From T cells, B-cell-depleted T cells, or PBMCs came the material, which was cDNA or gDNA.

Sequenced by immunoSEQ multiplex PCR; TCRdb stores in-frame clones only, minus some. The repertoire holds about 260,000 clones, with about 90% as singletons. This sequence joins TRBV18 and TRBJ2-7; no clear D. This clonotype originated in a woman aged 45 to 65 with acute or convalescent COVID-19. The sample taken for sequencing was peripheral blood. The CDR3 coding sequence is TGTGCCAGCTCATCGACTCAGATCTACGAGCAGTACTTC. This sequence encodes CASSSTQIYEQYF.